This T cell receptor beta chain was profiled in a study of T cells in localized non-small cell lung cancer (dated by TCRdb to 2018 to 2020). Concerning the study at large: The study analyzed T cell repertoires of 200 to 250 early-stage NSCLC patients, comparing tumors and uninvolved tumor-adjacent lungs. Of the NSCLC patients, 129 were male and about a hundred were female, and the mean age was approximately 69 years. The cohort was made up of hundreds of treatment-naive NSCLC patients whose localized lung tumors had been resected.

The germline V gene gives CDR1 as SGHNT and CDR2 as YENEEA. V is reduced by 4 bases and J by 3 bases, leaving a spacing of 16 bases between them. The CDR3 has 16 amino acids, counting the end cysteine and phenylalanine. The read is trimmed to its CDR3 DNA, 48 bases read in frame from base 1. Uninvolved adjacent lung was sampled at least 2 cm away from the tumor margin, and two independent pathologists confirmed that the tissue had no atypia. At diagnosis, tumor, uninvolved tumor-adjacent lung and peripheral blood were collected and then preserved as a mix of FFPE and fresh-frozen material. The immunoSEQ Assay was used to sequence TCR beta CDR3 regions from DNA. The original methods were these. T cell density was computed as TCR beta template counts normalized to usable DNA estimated by amplifying housekeeping genes. Using the preseqR package, richness was estimated by extrapolating to 120,000 templates for tissue samples and 400,000 templates for PBMC samples. Clonality was defined by subtracting Pielou's evenness from one. Tissue-enriched TCRs were identified through differential abundance testing performed on productive amino-acid clonotypes, with a minimum total count of 5 and an alpha of 0.1. The Jaccard Index and the Morisita Overlap Index were used to measure repertoire overlap between compartments. GLIPH grouped TCR beta CDR3s together with public tetramer-defined viral CDR3s, and a viral motif had to include at least three viral sequences and show V-gene enrichment. Not all clones reach the TCRdb copy of this immuneACCESS table, which keeps in-frame sequences only. Checked studies attribute under half of the gap to unresolved V genes and leave the rest unexplained. V, J and clone size are those of that table, while D and trimming were read from the DNA. The sample yields some 1,800 clones; 25% were counted once. About 20% of the sample belongs to the ten largest clones.

General conclusions and limits of the study: Higher blood T cell density associated with longer overall survival, while higher adjacent-lung clonality associated with shorter survival. Uninvolved tumor-adjacent lung showed the highest T cell clonality, higher than tumor, which suggests more focused antigenic responses in the uninvolved tumor-adjacent lung. A median of around 57 of the top 100 tumor clones were detected in paired uninvolved adjacent lung, and around 30 of these tumor clones were also found among the top 100 clones of the paired uninvolved adjacent lung. Because multi-region tumor sequencing was not performed, intratumor heterogeneity could not be ruled out. Since the design was exploratory, TCR variables were selected using unadjusted p-values with no false-discovery rate correction.

Concerning this clone: The antigen this receptor binds is unknown. One base away there is no much larger clone; base qualities are not given.

The specimen comprised normal lung tissue next to the tumor, sampled before any cancer treatment. The sequence came from a female donor older than 55 with stage I lung adenocarcinoma. This receptor chain uses TRBV11-3 and TRBJ2-1; TRBD1 is a weak D gene call, 6 bases matching. In nucleotides, the sequence is TGTGCCAGCAGCTCCCGAGGGGGACGGAGCTACAATGAGCAGTTCTTC. Its translation is CASSSRGGRSYNEQFF.